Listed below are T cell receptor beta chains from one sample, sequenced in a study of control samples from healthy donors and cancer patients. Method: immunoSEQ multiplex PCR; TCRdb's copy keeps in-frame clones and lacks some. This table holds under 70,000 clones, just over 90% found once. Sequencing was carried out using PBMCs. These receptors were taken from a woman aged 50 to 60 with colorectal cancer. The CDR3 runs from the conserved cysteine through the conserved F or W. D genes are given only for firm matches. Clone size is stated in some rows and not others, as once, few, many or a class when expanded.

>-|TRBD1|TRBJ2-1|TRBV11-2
TGTGCCAGCAGCTCTGGGACAGGTGGATCGGATGAGCAGTTCTTC
CASSSGTGGSDEQFF
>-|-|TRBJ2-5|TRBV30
TGTGCCTGGAGTGTACGTGAGACCCAGTACTTC
CAWSVRETQYF
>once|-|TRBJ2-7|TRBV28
TGTGCCAGCACAGGGTACTACGAGCAGTACTTC
CASTGYYEQYF
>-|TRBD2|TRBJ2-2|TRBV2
TGTGCCAGCAAGCGACGGGAGGGTATCGGGGAGCTGTTTTTT
CASKRREGIGELFF
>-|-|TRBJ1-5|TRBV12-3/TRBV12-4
TGTGCCTGCGTTCAGGCGAAAGGTCAGCCCCAGCATTTT
CACVQAKGQPQHF
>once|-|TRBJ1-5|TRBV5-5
TGTGCCAGCAGCTCTGAAGGGGTACAGCCCCAGCATTTT
CASSSEGVQPQHF
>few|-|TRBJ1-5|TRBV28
TGTGCCAGCAACCCGATTGGAGGGCTTCTCGATCAGCCCCAGCATTTT
CASNPIGGLLDQPQHF
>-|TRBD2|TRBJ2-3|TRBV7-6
TGTGCCAGCAGCTTAGGGGGACTAGCGGGAGGGCAAATAGATACGCAGTATTTT
CASSLGGLAGGQIDTQYF
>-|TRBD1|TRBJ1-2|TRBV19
TGTGCCAGTAGTATAATGGGACAGGGGAATCGTGGCTACACCTTC
CASSIMGQGNRGYTF
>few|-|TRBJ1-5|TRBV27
TGTGCCAGCAGTTTTCGGCAGGGGCGATTAGGCAATCAGCCCCAGCATTTT
CASSFRQGRLGNQPQHF
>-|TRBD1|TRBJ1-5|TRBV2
TGTGCCAGCAGGGGGGACAGCGCCAATCAGCCCCAGCATTTT
CASRGDSANQPQHF
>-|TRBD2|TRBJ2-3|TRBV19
TGTGCCAGTAATGTGGCGGGAGGCCGGGATACGCAGTATTTT
CASNVAGGRDTQYF
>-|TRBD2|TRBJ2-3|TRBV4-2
TGTGCCAGCAGACCTGGGACTAGCGGCACAGATACGCAGTATTTT
CASRPGTSGTDTQYF
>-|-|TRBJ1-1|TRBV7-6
TGTGCCAGCAGCTCAGGGTTTGAAGCTTTCTTT
CASSSGFEAFF
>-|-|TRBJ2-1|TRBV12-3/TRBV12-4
TGTGCCAGCGGGGTCTGGAATGAGCAGTTCTTC
CASGVWNEQFF
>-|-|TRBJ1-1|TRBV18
TGTGCCAGCTCACCCAGGGATGCCAGGTACACTGAAGCTTTCTTT
CASSPRDARYTEAFF
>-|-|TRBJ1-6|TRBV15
TGTGCCACCAGCAGAAATGGGGAAGGTTCACCCCTCCACTTT
CATSRNGEGSPLHF
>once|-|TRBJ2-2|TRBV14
TGTGCCAGCAGCCAATTTAAGGGCACCGGGGAGCTGTTTTTT
CASSQFKGTGELFF
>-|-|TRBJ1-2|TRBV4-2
TGTGCCAGCAGCCAAGAAGGGGGTGGTGGCTACACCTTC
CASSQEGGGGYTF
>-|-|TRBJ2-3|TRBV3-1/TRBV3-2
TGTGCCAGCAGCCCCCAACCAGCAGATACGCAGTATTTT
CASSPQPADTQYF
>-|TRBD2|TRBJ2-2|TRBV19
TGTGCCAGTCGGACCGGGACTACCTTAGTCACCGGGGAGCTGTTTTTT
CASRTGTTLVTGELFF
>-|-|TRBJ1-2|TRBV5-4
TGTGCCAGCAGGCGCGGGGAGTTCTATGGCTACACCTTC
CASRRGEFYGYTF
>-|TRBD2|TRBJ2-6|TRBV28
TGTGCCAGCAGTCGGACTAGCGGCGACGGCTGGGCTGGGGCCAACGTCCTGACTTTC
CASSRTSGDGWAGANVLTF
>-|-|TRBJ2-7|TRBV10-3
TGTGCCATCAGTGTGGGTGAACCCTACGAGCAGTACTTC
CAISVGEPYEQYF
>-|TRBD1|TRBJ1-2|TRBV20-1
TGCAGTGCTAGGGACAGGGCAGGCTACACCTTC
CSARDRAGYTF
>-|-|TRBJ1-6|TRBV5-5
TGTGCCAGCAGCACCTTGGGCAGGGCCTCTAATTCACCCCTCCACTTT
CASSTLGRASNSPLHF
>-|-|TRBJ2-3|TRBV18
TGTGCCAGCTCACCCCCGGGGAGCGATACGCAGTATTTT
CASSPPGSDTQYF
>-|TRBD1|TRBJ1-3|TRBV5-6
TGTGCCAGCAGTGCGGGGACAGGGAACTCTGGAAACACCATATATTTT
CASSAGTGNSGNTIYF
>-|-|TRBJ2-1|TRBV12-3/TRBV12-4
TGTGCCAGCAGTTACCCCCTCGGGGGCGAGCAGTTCTTC
CASSYPLGGEQFF
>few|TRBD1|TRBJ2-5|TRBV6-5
TGTGCCAGCAGCCAGGACAGGGCCGGAGAGACCCAGTACTTC
CASSQDRAGETQYF
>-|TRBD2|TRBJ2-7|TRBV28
TGTGCCAGCAGTTCCTCCTGGACTAGCGGGAGCTACGAGCAGTACTTC
CASSSSWTSGSYEQYF
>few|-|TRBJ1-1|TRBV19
TGTGCCAGTAGTCCCCCCCCATACACTGAAGCTTTCTTT
CASSPPPYTEAFF
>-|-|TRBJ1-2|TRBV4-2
TGTGCCAGCAGCCAAGATGGAAGGGAACGTGGCTACACCTTC
CASSQDGRERGYTF
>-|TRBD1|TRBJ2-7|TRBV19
TGTGCCAGTAGTGAACAGGGGCACAAGCAGTACTTC
CASSEQGHKQYF
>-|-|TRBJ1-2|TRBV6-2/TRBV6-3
TGTGCCAGCAGTCCATTTCACGACAGTGGCTATGGCTACACCTTC
CASSPFHDSGYGYTF
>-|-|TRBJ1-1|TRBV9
TGTGCCAGCAGCCCCACAGCGAACACTGAAGCTTTCTTT
CASSPTANTEAFF
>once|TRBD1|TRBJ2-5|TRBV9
TGTGCCAGCAGCCCGAGGGGGCAGCAAGAGACCCAGTACTTC
CASSPRGQQETQYF
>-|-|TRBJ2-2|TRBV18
TGTGCCAGCTCACCAATCCCCGGGAACACCGGGGAGCTGTTTTTT
CASSPIPGNTGELFF
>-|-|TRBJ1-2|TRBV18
TGTGCCAGCTCACCACGGTCCCGGAATAATAACTATGGCTACACCTTC
CASSPRSRNNNYGYTF
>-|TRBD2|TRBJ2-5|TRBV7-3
TGTGCCAGCAGCTTTACTAGCGGGAGGGAAGAGACCCAGTACTTC
CASSFTSGREETQYF
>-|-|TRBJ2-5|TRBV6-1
TGTGCCAGCAGTGAAAACCCTGCGGAGACCCAGTACTTC
CASSENPAETQYF
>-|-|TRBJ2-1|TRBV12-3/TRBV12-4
TGTGCCAGCAGTTGGGGGTATGAGCAGTTCTTC
CASSWGYEQFF
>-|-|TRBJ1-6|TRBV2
TGTGCCAGCAGTGAACGGCAGGGGTTGAGTTCACCCCTCCACTTT
CASSERQGLSSPLHF
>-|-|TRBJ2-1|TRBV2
TGTGCCAGCAGTGAAGCGGACAATGAGCAGTTCTTC
CASSEADNEQFF
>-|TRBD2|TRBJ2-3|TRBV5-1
TGCGCCAGCAGCTTCGGGACTAGCGGACTCACAGATACGCAGTATTTT
CASSFGTSGLTDTQYF
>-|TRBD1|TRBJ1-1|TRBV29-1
TGCAGCGTTGAATCGGGACAGGGGGCGGGCGAAGCTTTCTTT
CSVESGQGAGEAFF
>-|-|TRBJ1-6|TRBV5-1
TGCGCCAGCAGCTTCGGGGGCGCGAGTGGTAATTCACCCCTCCACTTT
CASSFGGASGNSPLHF
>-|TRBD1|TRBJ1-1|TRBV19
TGTGCCAGTAGTACCCGGGACAGGGGTTTTGGCACTGAAGCTTTCTTT
CASSTRDRGFGTEAFF
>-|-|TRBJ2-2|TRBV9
TGTGCCAGCAGCGTAGGGGCTACCCCACTCTACACCGGGGAGCTGTTTTTT
CASSVGATPLYTGELFF
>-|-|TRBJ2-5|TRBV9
TGTGCCAGCAGCGTATCAGGTTCACAATGGGAGACCCAGTACTTC
CASSVSGSQWETQYF
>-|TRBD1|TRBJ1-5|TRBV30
TGTGCCTGGAGCCCCGGGGCAGGGGGAGACAATCAGCCCCAGCATTTT
CAWSPGAGGDNQPQHF
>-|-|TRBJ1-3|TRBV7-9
TGTGCCAGCAGCACCGGGACTTCCTCTGGAAACACCATATATTTT
CASSTGTSSGNTIYF
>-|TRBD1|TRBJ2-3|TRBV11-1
TGTGCCAGCAGCCCAACGACAGGGAAGACAGATACGCAGTATTTT
CASSPTTGKTDTQYF
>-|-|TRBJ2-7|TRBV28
TGTGCCAGCGGCACGGGGCCCTCCTACGAGCAGTACTTC
CASGTGPSYEQYF
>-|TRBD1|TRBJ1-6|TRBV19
TGTGCCAGTAGTATATTCTCTAGCGGACAGGGGCCAAATTCACCCCTCCACTTT
CASSIFSSGQGPNSPLHF
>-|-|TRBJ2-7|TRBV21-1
TGTGCCAGCAGCAAAGGGTCTAGCTTGGGCGAGCAGTACTTC
CASSKGSSLGEQYF
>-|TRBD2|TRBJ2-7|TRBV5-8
TGTGCCAGCAGAAGAAGCGGGGGGGCCTACGAGCAGTACTTC
CASRRSGGAYEQYF